This T cell receptor (beta chain) was captured in a study of T cell responses to AZD1222 COVID-19 vaccine. Of note for this clone: An end of the junction does not agree with germline; a read error may underlie this.

The protocol was immunoSEQ multiplex PCR, while the TCRdb copy is restricted to in-frame clones and leaves out a portion. The sample shows about 150,000 clones, 80% to 95% of them seen only once. The V gene's germline CDR1 is MDHEN and CDR2 SYDVKM. This CDR3 has 14 residues. The gene calls are TRBV28 and TRBJ1-1; 7 bases agree with TRBD1. The source is an adult who received the AZD1222 COVID-19 vaccine. Sequencing was performed on peripheral blood, taken 28 days after the second AZD1222 dose. CDR3 amino acids: CASKAGTENTGAFF. The DNA for the CDR3 is TGTGCCAGCAAAGCGGGGACAGAGAACACTGGAGCTTTCTTT. Using reference TRBV28 and TRBJ1-1 for the parts outside the CDR3, the full variable domain is DVKVTQSSRYLVKRTGEKVFLECVQDMDHENMFWYRQDPGLGLRLIYFSYDVKMKEKGDIPEGYSVSREKKERFSLILESASTNQTSMYLCASKAGTENTGAFFGQGTRLTVV.